The clone carrying this TCR beta chain was observed a handful of times. The antigen remains unidentified. This CDR3 has 15 residues. V was trimmed by 3 bases and J by 0 bases, leaving 9 bases between them. Germline V lookup: CDR1 SGHNT, CDR2 YYREEE (reference sequence). These data belong to a study of T cells in Graves' hyperthyroidism and ophthalmopathy. Study results and caveats: Ophthalmopathy and stable hyperthyroidism were told apart by a 13 V-J model. Most thyroid clonotypes expanded above 0.001 appeared in blood too. Prediction of ophthalmopathy progression came a median approximately 6.6 months pre-onset.

RNA transcripts gave rise to amplified TCR beta CDR3 regions. HTBI primers were used for first-round RT-PCR of the TCR CDR3. TCRdb re-called the multiplex PCR reads through MiXCR, storing one row per CDR3 protein. The sample lists hundreds of thousands of distinct CDR3 sequences; roughly a sixth were seen once. V is TRBV5-4 and J is TRBJ2-2; no clear D. The sequencing input was blood. The TCR comes from a woman between 50 and 59 years old with Graves' hyperthyroidism that later progressed to Graves' ophthalmopathy. As DNA, the CDR3 is TGTGCCAGCAGCTCAAACAAGGCGAACACCGGGGAGCTGTTTTTT. It encodes CASSSNKANTGELFF. Looking up the rest from reference TRBV5-4 and TRBJ2-2 gives the full variable domain: ETGVTQSPTHLIKTRGQQVTLRCSSQSGHNTVSWYQQALGQGPQFIFQYYREEENGRGNFPPRFSGLQFPNYSSELNVNALELDDSALYLCASSSNKANTGELFFGEGSRLTVL.